This TCR beta chain originates from a study of blood T cell repertoires in COVID-19. Study context: Samples taken during acute and convalescent COVID-19 were collected in the United States, Italy and Spain. The analysed material was cDNA or gDNA that came from T cells, B-cell-depleted T cells, or PBMCs.

Original data processing: Scientists estimated how many nucleated cells there were by amplifying reference gene primers. The repertoire was sequenced with immunoSEQ multiplex PCR; TCRdb's copy has only in-frame clones and lacks some. V, J and clone size were drawn from that table, and D and trimming were deduced from the DNA. The repertoire holds about 74,000 clones, with almost 85% as singletons. The sequencing sample was made of peripheral blood. This clonotype was sampled from a man aged 50 or older with acute or convalescent COVID-19.

The CDR3 reads CASSEFASGGADTQYF. The CDR3 DNA reads as TGTGCCAGCAGTGAATTCGCTAGCGGGGGAGCAGATACGCAGTATTTT. This sequence joins TRBV25-1 and TRBJ2-3; 10 nucleotides line up with TRBD2. Germline lookup yields CDR1 MGHDK and CDR2 SYGVNS. The trim removed 1 base at V and 4 bases at J, leaving 5 bases unmatched. This CDR3 has 16 amino acids.